A selection of T cell receptor beta chains follows, all from one sample in a study of metastatic and nonmetastatic thyroid tumors. TCRdb re-called the PCR reads through MiXCR. The repertoire has about 14,000 clones, over 25% of them found once; the top ten carry around 18%. The specimen sequenced was tumor tissue. The source of these receptors is a female donor with papillary thyroid cancer or a benign thyroid nodule (not recorded which). Some clones in this sample may be carry-over from other donors' samples. CDR3s include the opening cysteine and the closing phenylalanine or tryptophan. The order of the fields is J gene, D gene, V gene, clone size, CDR3 DNA, CDR3 protein. A D gene is named only where the DNA matches it firmly. Not every row has a clone size; where given, it reads once, few, many or a size class.

j_gene: TRBJ2-2; d_gene: NA; v_gene: TRBV6-1; abundance: NA; CDR3nt: TGTGCCAGCATTGACACTAACACCGGGGAGCTGTTTTTT; CDR3aa: CASIDTNTGELFF
j_gene: TRBJ2-6; d_gene: NA; v_gene: TRBV5-1; abundance: medium-sized; CDR3nt: TGCGCCAGCAGCTTGGGTGGCGCCCCTTCTGGGGCCAACGTCCTGACTTTC; CDR3aa: CASSLGGAPSGANVLTF
j_gene: TRBJ1-1; d_gene: TRBD1; v_gene: TRBV7-8; abundance: NA; CDR3nt: TGTGCCAGCAGCATTGGGACAGCCGAGAACACTGAAGCTTTCTTT; CDR3aa: CASSIGTAENTEAFF
j_gene: TRBJ2-3; d_gene: TRBD1; v_gene: TRBV6-1; abundance: NA; CDR3nt: TGTGCCAGCAGTGGGCGACAGGGGGCCACAGATACGCAGTATTTT; CDR3aa: CASSGRQGATDTQYF
j_gene: TRBJ2-1; d_gene: NA; v_gene: TRBV28; abundance: few; CDR3nt: TGTGCCAGCACCGGAGGGGGGGCTTCCTACAATGAGCAGTTCTTC; CDR3aa: CASTGGGASYNEQFF
j_gene: TRBJ2-7; d_gene: NA; v_gene: TRBV28; abundance: few; CDR3nt: TGTGCCAGCAGTTTACCCGGTTTAGGGAGAGGCGGCGAGCAGTACTTC; CDR3aa: CASSLPGLGRGGEQYF
j_gene: TRBJ1-1; d_gene: TRBD1; v_gene: TRBV29-1; abundance: many; CDR3nt: TGCAGCGTTGAAGAAGCGCAGGGGGCCGCTGAAGCTTTCTTT; CDR3aa: CSVEEAQGAAEAFF
j_gene: TRBJ1-1; d_gene: NA; v_gene: TRBV28; abundance: NA; CDR3nt: TGTGCCAGCAGTCCCCAGTCAGGATATGAAGCTTTCTTT; CDR3aa: CASSPQSGYEAFF
j_gene: TRBJ1-1; d_gene: TRBD1; v_gene: TRBV6-1; abundance: NA; CDR3nt: TGTGCCAGCAGCCGCAGACAGGGTCCCACTGAAGCTTTCTTT; CDR3aa: CASSRRQGPTEAFF
j_gene: TRBJ2-7; d_gene: TRBD2; v_gene: TRBV27; abundance: NA; CDR3nt: TGTGCCAGCAGTTTCCGACTAGCGGGGACCGCGGGCTACGAGCAGTACTTC; CDR3aa: CASSFRLAGTAGYEQYF
j_gene: TRBJ2-5; d_gene: NA; v_gene: TRBV6-2/TRBV6-3; abundance: many; CDR3nt: TGTGCCAGCAGTTCGGAGGCCCACCGGGGAACCCAGTACTTC; CDR3aa: CASSSEAHRGTQYF
j_gene: TRBJ1-6; d_gene: TRBD1; v_gene: TRBV5-1; abundance: NA; CDR3nt: TGCGCCAGGGCACGAGGAGGACAGGGCTATTCACCCCTCCACTTT; CDR3aa: CARARGGQGYSPLHF
j_gene: TRBJ1-1; d_gene: TRBD1; v_gene: TRBV6-1; abundance: few; CDR3nt: TGTGCCAGCAGGGCCAGGGGGGCAGAGAACACTGAAGCTTTCTTT; CDR3aa: CASRARGAENTEAFF
j_gene: TRBJ1-5; d_gene: NA; v_gene: TRBV6-1; abundance: many; CDR3nt: TGTGCCAGCAGGGCACCGGGAGGGGGGTATAGCAATCAGCCCCAGCATTTT; CDR3aa: CASRAPGGGYSNQPQHF
j_gene: TRBJ1-5; d_gene: NA; v_gene: TRBV6-1; abundance: medium-sized; CDR3nt: TGTGCCAGCAGTCCATGGACAGTGGGATTCAATCAGCCCCAGCATTTT; CDR3aa: CASSPWTVGFNQPQHF
j_gene: TRBJ1-1; d_gene: NA; v_gene: TRBV7-8; abundance: NA; CDR3nt: TGTGCCAGCAGCTTACTAGCGGGGGGGCACACTGAAGCTTTCTTT; CDR3aa: CASSLLAGGHTEAFF
j_gene: TRBJ2-3; d_gene: TRBD1; v_gene: TRBV19; abundance: few; CDR3nt: TGTGCCAGTGGGCAGGGGGCAAGCACAGATACGCAGTATTTT; CDR3aa: CASGQGASTDTQYF
j_gene: TRBJ2-1; d_gene: NA; v_gene: TRBV12-5; abundance: few; CDR3nt: TGTGCTAGTGGTCTCGGACAGTATTACAATGAGCAGTCCTTC; CDR3aa: CASGLGQYYNEQSF
j_gene: TRBJ1-3; d_gene: NA; v_gene: TRBV11-2; abundance: NA; CDR3nt: TGTGCCAGCAGCTTAAACAGGCAATCTGGAAACACCATATATTTT; CDR3aa: CASSLNRQSGNTIYF
j_gene: TRBJ2-7; d_gene: TRBD2; v_gene: TRBV6-2/TRBV6-3; abundance: few; CDR3nt: TGTGCCAGCAGTTACTCGATGGGACTAGCGCATGACTCCTACGAGCAGTACTTC; CDR3aa: CASSYSMGLAHDSYEQYF
j_gene: TRBJ1-2; d_gene: TRBD1; v_gene: TRBV6-1; abundance: few; CDR3nt: TGTGCCTCGATGACAGGGGAATCGGGGGGCTACACCTTC; CDR3aa: CASMTGESGGYTF
j_gene: TRBJ2-3; d_gene: NA; v_gene: TRBV24-1; abundance: many; CDR3nt: TGTGCCACAGGGGCGGCAGATACGCAGTATTTT; CDR3aa: CATGAADTQYF
j_gene: TRBJ1-6; d_gene: NA; v_gene: TRBV12-3/TRBV12-4; abundance: NA; CDR3nt: TGTGCCAGCAGTTTTCAGGACCTGAGTTCACCCCTCCACTTT; CDR3aa: CASSFQDLSSPLHF
j_gene: TRBJ2-7; d_gene: TRBD1; v_gene: TRBV6-1; abundance: few; CDR3nt: TGTGCCAGCAGTACGACCGGGACAGGGTACTACGAGCAGTACTTC; CDR3aa: CASSTTGTGYYEQYF
j_gene: TRBJ2-7; d_gene: NA; v_gene: TRBV12-3/TRBV12-4; abundance: NA; CDR3nt: TGTGCCAGCAGCCTAGGGGGGACCGGTACCTACGAGCAGTACTTC; CDR3aa: CASSLGGTGTYEQYF
j_gene: TRBJ1-1; d_gene: TRBD1; v_gene: TRBV12-3/TRBV12-4; abundance: many; CDR3nt: TGTGCCACCAACAGGGGGCGGGGGACTGAAGCTTTCTTT; CDR3aa: CATNRGRGTEAFF
j_gene: TRBJ2-5; d_gene: NA; v_gene: TRBV5-6; abundance: NA; CDR3nt: TGTGCCAGCAGCTCCCGGGACACAAAAGAGACCCAGTACTTC; CDR3aa: CASSSRDTKETQYF
j_gene: TRBJ2-3; d_gene: TRBD2; v_gene: TRBV20-1; abundance: NA; CDR3nt: TGCAGTGCTGCTCCTCTAGCGGGATATTCAGATACGCAGTATTTT; CDR3aa: CSAAPLAGYSDTQYF
j_gene: TRBJ1-4; d_gene: NA; v_gene: TRBV27; abundance: medium-sized; CDR3nt: TGTGCCAGCAGTTTGGGTTCGCGGGCTGGGGAAAAACTGTTTTTT; CDR3aa: CASSLGSRAGEKLFF
j_gene: TRBJ2-2; d_gene: NA; v_gene: TRBV24-1; abundance: medium-sized; CDR3nt: TGTGCCACCAGTGATGGGGTCCGGGGGCGGACCGGGGAGCTGTTTTTT; CDR3aa: CATSDGVRGRTGELFF
j_gene: TRBJ2-7; d_gene: TRBD2; v_gene: TRBV6-1; abundance: NA; CDR3nt: TGTGCCAGCAGCGGACTAGCGGGGTCCTACGAGCAGTACTTC; CDR3aa: CASSGLAGSYEQYF
j_gene: TRBJ1-1; d_gene: NA; v_gene: TRBV10-1; abundance: few; CDR3nt: TGCGCCAGCCAAGCGGGGGGGGCGACTGAAGCTTTCTTT; CDR3aa: CASQAGGATEAFF
j_gene: TRBJ1-4; d_gene: NA; v_gene: TRBV5-1; abundance: NA; CDR3nt: TGCGCCAGCAGCTTGGATGAGTTTGAAAAACTGTTTTTT; CDR3aa: CASSLDEFEKLFF
j_gene: TRBJ2-7; d_gene: TRBD2; v_gene: TRBV7-6; abundance: once; CDR3nt: TGTGCCAGCAGCTCTGAGCGGGAGTGGGGCGAGCAGTACTTC; CDR3aa: CASSSEREWGEQYF
j_gene: TRBJ1-5; d_gene: TRBD1; v_gene: TRBV4-1; abundance: NA; CDR3nt: TGCGCCAGCAGCCAAGATAAGGGGGCCTCCTCCCCCCAGCCCCAGCATTTT; CDR3aa: CASSQDKGASSPQPQHF
j_gene: TRBJ2-7; d_gene: TRBD1; v_gene: TRBV6-1; abundance: few; CDR3nt: TGTGCCAGCAGTGAGTGGGCTGCGGGACAGGGGGCTGGCGAGCAGTACTTC; CDR3aa: CASSEWAAGQGAGEQYF
j_gene: TRBJ1-2; d_gene: NA; v_gene: TRBV30; abundance: medium-sized; CDR3nt: TGTGCCTGGAGTCCAGGTGACTATGGCTACACCTTC; CDR3aa: CAWSPGDYGYTF
j_gene: TRBJ2-7; d_gene: TRBD2; v_gene: TRBV4-2; abundance: many; CDR3nt: TGTGCCAGCAGCCAAGAAGCGGGAGGGCCTAACGAGCAGTACTTC; CDR3aa: CASSQEAGGPNEQYF
j_gene: TRBJ2-2; d_gene: NA; v_gene: TRBV20-1; abundance: NA; CDR3nt: TGCAGTGCTAGGAAAACCGGGACGGATAACACCGGGGAGCTGTTTTTT; CDR3aa: CSARKTGTDNTGELFF
j_gene: TRBJ2-7; d_gene: TRBD1; v_gene: TRBV6-1; abundance: few; CDR3nt: TGTGCCAGCAGTGATTTTCGATACGGGCAGGGGGCGGGCCACGAGCAGTACTTC; CDR3aa: CASSDFRYGQGAGHEQYF
j_gene: TRBJ1-1; d_gene: NA; v_gene: TRBV28; abundance: NA; CDR3nt: TGTGCCAGCAGGAACCTAGGACAGACCAACACTGAAGCTTTCTTT; CDR3aa: CASRNLGQTNTEAFF
j_gene: TRBJ1-1; d_gene: TRBD1; v_gene: TRBV5-1; abundance: medium-sized; CDR3nt: TGCGCCAGCAGCGCTGGACAGGGTTGGGAAGCTTTCTTT; CDR3aa: CASSAGQGWEAFF
j_gene: TRBJ2-7; d_gene: TRBD2; v_gene: TRBV7-2; abundance: NA; CDR3nt: TGTGCCAGCAGCCCCAGGGGCGGGAGGTTCAACGAGCAGTACTTC; CDR3aa: CASSPRGGRFNEQYF
j_gene: TRBJ2-1; d_gene: NA; v_gene: TRBV27; abundance: few; CDR3nt: TGTGCCAGCAGTCCGGCGCCCCCGCTTGCGTTCTTC; CDR3aa: CASSPAPPLAFF
j_gene: TRBJ1-2; d_gene: TRBD1; v_gene: TRBV5-4; abundance: many; CDR3nt: TGTGCCAGCAGCTTGGACGGGACAGGCCTCTATGGCTACACCTTC; CDR3aa: CASSLDGTGLYGYTF
j_gene: TRBJ2-5; d_gene: NA; v_gene: TRBV20-1; abundance: NA; CDR3nt: TGCAGTGCGGAGGGGGTCGGTGAGACCCAGTACTTC; CDR3aa: CSAEGVGETQYF
j_gene: TRBJ2-7; d_gene: TRBD2; v_gene: TRBV29-1; abundance: NA; CDR3nt: TGCAGCGTCATCGGGACTAGCGGGATGAGCTCCTACGAGCAGTACTTC; CDR3aa: CSVIGTSGMSSYEQYF
j_gene: TRBJ2-7; d_gene: TRBD1; v_gene: TRBV11-2; abundance: NA; CDR3nt: TGTGCCAGCAGCGAGGGACAGGGAATGGGAGAGCAGTACTTC; CDR3aa: CASSEGQGMGEQYF
j_gene: TRBJ2-1; d_gene: TRBD2; v_gene: TRBV20-1; abundance: once; CDR3nt: TGCAGTGCCCTGGGACTAGCGGGGGAGCAGTTCTTC; CDR3aa: CSALGLAGEQFF
j_gene: TRBJ1-6; d_gene: NA; v_gene: TRBV7-9; abundance: many; CDR3nt: TGTGCCAGCAGCGTACCCTCTCAGCGGACCTTT; CDR3aa: CASSVPSQRTF